The T cell receptor beta chain described here comes from a study of T cell repertoires in cytomegalovirus infection. After removal of 5 bases from V and 3 bases from J, the junction contained 4 bases not matched to a gene. Germline assignment: CDR1 SGHTA and CDR2 FQGNSA. The CDR3 loop spans 16 amino acids. TCRdb recomputed calls from the reads with MiXCR, one row per CDR3 protein. Among fewer than 350,000 distinct CDR3 sequences listed, 8% to 10% were seen once. The sample holds a few counts of this clonotype. Sequences were obtained from PBMCs. This receptor was taken from a human donor in good health (CMV status not recorded). Some clones in this sample may be carry-over from other donors' samples. V and J are TRBV7-2 and TRBJ2-3; 14 bases agree with TRBD2. As DNA, the CDR3 is TGTGCCAGCAGCCAAGGGACTAGCGGGGGAACAGATACGCAGTATTTT. Encoded protein: CASSQGTSGGTDTQYF.